This TCR beta chain was obtained from a study of blood T cells in healthy people across ages. No fewer than 5.5 micrograms of total RNA were isolated from every sample. This clonotype was recorded a few times. Its antigen remains unknown. Through a sample-barcoded 5' primer and a J-beta primer mix, a second PCR was run for roughly 7 to 11 cycles. One entry per CDR3 protein results from TCRdb running MiXCR on the 5' RACE reads. The sample holds about a million distinct CDR3 sequences, more than 30% seen once. The study, taken as a whole, reports: Older age went with lower TCR beta diversity per million T cells, in a roughly linear way.

The clonotype was recovered from a man aged 18 to 35 in good health. Sequenced: blood.

In DNA form, the CDR3 reads TGTGCCATCAGTGCTGGGACGACAGGGCTGAACTATGGCTACACCTTC. It codes for CAISAGTTGLNYGYTF. J is TRBJ1-2 and V is TRBV10-3, with TRBD1 matching over 7 bases. The germline V gene encodes CDR1 ENHRY and CDR2 SYGVKD. CDR3 length: 16 residues. After removal of 4 bases from V and 2 bases from J, the junction contained 10 bases not matched to a gene.